The rows below give T cell receptor beta chains drawn from one sample of a study of cytomegalovirus exposure and HLA in healthy donors. Assay used: immunoSEQ multiplex PCR; TCRdb lists only in-frame clones, some missing. The sample includes more than 110,000 clones, approximately 70% of them seen just once. Sequences were obtained from PBMCs. Receptors were obtained from a woman in her fifties or sixties in good health and CMV-seropositive. CDR3s include the opening cysteine and the closing phenylalanine or tryptophan. Clone size is given for some rows only: seen once, a few or many times, or a class if the clone is expanded.

NA	TRBV9	14	TRBJ2-1	CASSVGLAGGEQFF
NA	TRBV7-8	15	TRBJ1-4	CASSPRWQVKEKLFF
NA	TRBV9	16	TRBJ2-2	CASSVAPGLNTGELFF
NA	TRBV9	15	TRBJ2-2	CASSAGTAQTRELFF
few	TRBV28	16	TRBJ2-1	CASRGSGQGARNEQFF
NA	TRBV27	13	TRBJ2-7	CASSLYAGGEQYF
NA	TRBV5-1	13	TRBJ2-5	CASSLLGGETQYF
few	TRBV28	17	TRBJ2-3	CASSPPPRVRTTDTQYF
NA	TRBV9	16	TRBJ2-7	CASSVGIAGGPSEQYF
NA	TRBV29-1	13	TRBJ1-1	CSVEGTGTGRAFF
few	TRBV29-1	14	TRBJ2-3	CSVAGRKSTDTQYF
NA	TRBV29-1	13	TRBJ2-3	CSALGTGTDTQYF
NA	TRBV6-1	13	TRBJ1-5	CASTTRGNQPQHF
NA	TRBV19	13	TRBJ2-7	CASSPPGSYEQYF
few	TRBV10-3	16	TRBJ2-7	CAISESRDSSSYEQYF
NA	TRBV5-4	13	TRBJ1-5	CASSRGKEQPQHF
NA	TRBV29-1	13	TRBJ2-5	CSVDSGRVETQYF
NA	TRBV28	13	TRBJ2-7	CASSLPGSYEQYF
NA	TRBV5-6	14	TRBJ1-1	CASSPDSKNTEAFF
once	TRBV7-2	14	TRBJ1-1	CASSARTGSTEAFF
NA	TRBV11-3	14	TRBJ2-7	CASSAGQGINEQYF
few	TRBV6-1	13	TRBJ1-3	CASTLGTGNTIYF
NA	TRBV6-1	15	TRBJ2-7	CASSESGTVFYEQYF
NA	TRBV7-6	15	TRBJ2-3	CASSSSPQPTDTQYF
NA	TRBV29-1	14	TRBJ1-2	CSVAQPTEDYGYTF
NA	TRBV7-7	13	TRBJ2-7	CASSPIQSYEQYF
NA	TRBV5-4	16	TRBJ2-3	CASSPRGSGVTDTQYF
few	TRBV30	12	TRBJ1-2	CAWRSGGSGYTF
NA	TRBV7-6	13	TRBJ2-1	CASSRPPVNEQFF
NA	TRBV30	13	TRBJ1-5	CAWSGQPNQPQHF
NA	TRBV12-5	14	TRBJ2-1	CASGSSGTGNEQFF
once	TRBV2	15	TRBJ1-4	CASSAQTGYNEKLFF